A single sample gave rise to the 2 T cell receptor beta chains below, sequenced in a study of T cells in women clearing cervical HPV infection. TCRdb keeps only in-frame clones here, not all; method: immunoSEQ multiplex PCR. This sample's clone table lists about 25,000 clones. Material: blood buffy coat. The receptors were sampled from a woman between 18 and 69 years old with a cervical HPV16 infection that either progressed to CIN3+ or cleared (not recorded which).

Note on this clone: The read gets to within 3 residues of the CDR3 end, and the germline J gene fills in the rest. The J gene is TRBJ1-1, the V gene TRBV5-1, with D maybe TRBD1 (6 bases). The V end lost 5 bases, the J end lost 1 base, and 15 bases lay between the germline ends. CDR1 and CDR2 from the germline V gene are SGHRS and YFSETQ. The CDR3 covers 15 residues. CDR3 sequence: CASRYRQASNTEAFF. The CDR3 bases that were read are TGCGCCAGCAGATATAGACAGGCATCGAACACTGAA.

As concerns this clone: The CDR3 is cut off 3 residues early in the read; its end comes from the germline J gene. The V gene is TRBV7-6, the J gene TRBJ2-7, with D possibly matching TRBD2 (5 bases). CDR3 length: 13 amino acids. Trimming pared 1 base from V and 4 bases from J, leaving 8 bases between. Germline-derived CDR1 and CDR2 are SGHVS and FNYEAQ. The DNA read from the CDR3 is TGTGCCAGCAGCTTAGGGCCGGGGTACGAG. It codes for CASSLGPGYE. The full CDR3 protein reads CASSLGPGYEQYF. The variable domain in full, with the rest retrieved from reference TRBV7-6 and TRBJ2-7, is GAGVSQSPRYKVTKRGQDVALRCDPISGHVSLYWYRQALGQGPEFLTYFNYEAQQDKSGLPNDRFSAERPEGSISTLTIQRTEQRDSAMYRCASSLGPGYEQYFGPGTRLTVT.